This T cell receptor beta chain was captured in a study of blood T cell repertoires in COVID-19. Whole-study context: The United States, Italy and Spain provided the acute and convalescent COVID-19 samples.

Generated by immunoSEQ multiplex PCR, the TCRdb table keeps only in-frame clones and is missing some. The sample consists of 200,000 or so clones, 84% of them appearing once. Enrolled through a virtual design, the participants were between roughly 18 and 100 years of age and came from about two dozen US areas. Each participant's cohort was designated according to participant-reported clinical history. Trimming removed 2 bases at V and 0 bases at J, with 9 bases between. Germline V gene data show CDR1 as MNHNS and CDR2 as SASEGT. This CDR3 region has 15 residues. This sequence joins TRBV6-1 and TRBJ2-3; D ambiguous. The clonotype was recovered from a man between 40 and 49 years old who had recovered from COVID-19. The specimen was PBMCs or T cells enriched from blood (not recorded which). The CDR3 DNA is TGTGCCAGCAGTGAAAGCGTCAGAAGCACAGATACGCAGTATTTT. Translated: CASSESVRSTDTQYF.